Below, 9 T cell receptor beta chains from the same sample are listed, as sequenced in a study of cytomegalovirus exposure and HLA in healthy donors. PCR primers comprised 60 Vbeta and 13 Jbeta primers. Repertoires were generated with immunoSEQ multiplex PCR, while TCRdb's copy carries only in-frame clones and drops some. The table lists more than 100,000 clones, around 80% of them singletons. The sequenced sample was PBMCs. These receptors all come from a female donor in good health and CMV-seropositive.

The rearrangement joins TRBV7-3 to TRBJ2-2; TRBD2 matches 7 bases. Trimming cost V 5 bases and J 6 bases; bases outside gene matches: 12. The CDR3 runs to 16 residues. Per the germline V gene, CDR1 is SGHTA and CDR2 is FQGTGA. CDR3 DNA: TGTGCCAGCAGCCGGATCGGCGGTGGACTAGCCGGGGAGCTGTTTTTT. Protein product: CASSRIGGGLAGELFF.

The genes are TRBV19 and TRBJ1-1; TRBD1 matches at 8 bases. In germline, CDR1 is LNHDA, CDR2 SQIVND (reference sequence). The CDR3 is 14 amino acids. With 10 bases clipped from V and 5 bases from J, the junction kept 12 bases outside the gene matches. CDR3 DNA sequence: TGTGCCACTCAACGCAGGGGGCAATGGACTGAAGCTTTCTTT. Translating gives CATQRRGQWTEAFF.

The CDR3 loop is CAWSDRFNQPQHF. The DNA for the CDR3 is TGTGCCTGGAGTGACAGGTTCAATCAGCCCCAGCATTTT. This sequence joins TRBV30 and TRBJ1-5, with D perhaps matching TRBD1 (5 bases). Trimming left V 1 base short and J 3 bases short, with 7 bases between. Germline values: CDR1 GTSNPN, CDR2 SVGIG (reference sequence). The CDR3 totals 13 residues. Full variable domain (outside the CDR3, taken from reference TRBV30 and TRBJ1-5): SQTIHQWPATLVQPVGSPLSLECTVEGTSNPNLYWYRQAAGRGLQLLFYSVGIGQISSEVPQNLSASRPQDRQFILSSKKLLLSDSGFYLCAWSDRFNQPQHFGDGTRLSIL.

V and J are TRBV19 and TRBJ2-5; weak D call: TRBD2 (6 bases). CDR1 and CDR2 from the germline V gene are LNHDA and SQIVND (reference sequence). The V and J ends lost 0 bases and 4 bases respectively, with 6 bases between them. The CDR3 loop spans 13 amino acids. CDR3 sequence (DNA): TGTGCCAGTAGTATAGACGGGGGAGAGACCCAGTACTTC. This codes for CASSIDGGETQYF.

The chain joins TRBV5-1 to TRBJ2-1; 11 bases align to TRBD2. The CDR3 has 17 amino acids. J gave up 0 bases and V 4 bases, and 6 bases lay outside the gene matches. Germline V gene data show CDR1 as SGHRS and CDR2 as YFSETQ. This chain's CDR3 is CASSGTSGKSSYNEQFF. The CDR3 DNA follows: TGCGCCAGCAGCGGGACTAGCGGTAAGAGCTCCTACAATGAGCAGTTCTTC.

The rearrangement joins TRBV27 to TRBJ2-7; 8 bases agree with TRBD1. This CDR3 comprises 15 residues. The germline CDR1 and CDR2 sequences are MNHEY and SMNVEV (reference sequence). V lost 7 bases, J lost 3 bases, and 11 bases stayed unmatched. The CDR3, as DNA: TGTGCCAGCACTTACCGGGACAGGCCCTACTACGAGCAGTACTTC. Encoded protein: CASTYRDRPYYEQYF.

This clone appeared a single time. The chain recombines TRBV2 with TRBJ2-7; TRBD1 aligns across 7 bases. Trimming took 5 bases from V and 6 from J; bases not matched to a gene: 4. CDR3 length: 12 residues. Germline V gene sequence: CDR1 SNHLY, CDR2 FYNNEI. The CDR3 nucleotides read TGTGCCAGCAGTACGACAGGGTTCGAGCAGTACTTC. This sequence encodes CASSTTGFEQYF.

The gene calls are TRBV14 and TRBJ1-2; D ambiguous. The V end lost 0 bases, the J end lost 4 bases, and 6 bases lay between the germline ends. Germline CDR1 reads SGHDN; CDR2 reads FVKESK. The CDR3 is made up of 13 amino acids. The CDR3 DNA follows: TGTGCCAGCAGCCAAGATCCCTTCTATGGCTACACCTTC. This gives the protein CASSQDPFYGYTF. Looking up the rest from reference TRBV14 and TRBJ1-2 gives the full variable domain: EAGVTQFPSHSVIEKGQTVTLRCDPISGHDNLYWYRRVMGKEIKFLLHFVKESKQDESGMPNNRFLAERTGGTYSTLKVQPAELEDSGVYFCASSQDPFYGYTFGSGTRLTVV.

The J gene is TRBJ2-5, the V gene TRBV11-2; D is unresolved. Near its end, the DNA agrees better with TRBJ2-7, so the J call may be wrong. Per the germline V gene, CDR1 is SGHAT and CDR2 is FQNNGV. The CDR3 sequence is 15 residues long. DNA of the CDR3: TGTGCCAGCAGCTTAGGCGCCGTTCGGAACTACGAGCAGTACTTC. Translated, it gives CASSLGAVRNYEQYF.